Sequencing of this T cell receptor (beta chain) was carried out in a study of CD8+ T cells in alopecia areata. The sequencing template was cDNA reverse transcribed from extracted RNA. Libraries were prepared by immunoSEQ multiplex PCR; TCRdb keeps only in-frame clonotypes and omits some of them. The sample consists of 200,000 to 250,000 clones, 67% of them appearing once. This CDR3 is built from 17 residues. Germline V gene data show CDR1 as SGHTA and CDR2 as FQGNSA. Between the trimmed V and J ends, which lost 0 bases and 1 base, there was a span of 15 bases. The chain employs TRBV7-2 and TRBJ1-1; no firm D call. Sequenced material: CD4+ T cells sorted from blood, taken at week 0. This clonotype was obtained from a human donor with alopecia areata. The CDR3: CASSLALTRRKNTEAFF. In nucleotides, the CDR3 is TGTGCCAGCAGCTTAGCGCTAACGAGACGGAAGAACACTGAAGCTTTCTTT.